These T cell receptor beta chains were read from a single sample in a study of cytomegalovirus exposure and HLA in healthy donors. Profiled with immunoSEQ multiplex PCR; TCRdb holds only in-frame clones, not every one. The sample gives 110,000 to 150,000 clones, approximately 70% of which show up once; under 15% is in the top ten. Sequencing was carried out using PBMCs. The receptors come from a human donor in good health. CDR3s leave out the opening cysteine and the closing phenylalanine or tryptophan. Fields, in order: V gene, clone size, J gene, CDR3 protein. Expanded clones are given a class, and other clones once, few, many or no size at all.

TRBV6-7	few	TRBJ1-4	GGGEKLF
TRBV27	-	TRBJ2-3	ASSLLTSDGTDTQY
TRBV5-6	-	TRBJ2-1	ASSLVRGGDYNEQF
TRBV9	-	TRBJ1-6	ASSVNPQSPLH
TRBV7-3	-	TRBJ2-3	ASSLYSRGTDTQY
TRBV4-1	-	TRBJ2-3	ASSFRLAGFTDTQY
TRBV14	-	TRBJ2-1	ASSRLAGGPHGEF
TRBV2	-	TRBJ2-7	ASSDIEQY
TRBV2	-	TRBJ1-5	ASEMQGKQPQH
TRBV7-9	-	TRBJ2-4	SSTSSLDGSADIQY
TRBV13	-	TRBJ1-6	ASSPTYIDRGLRNSPLH
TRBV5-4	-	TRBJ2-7	ASSWGASGPYEQY
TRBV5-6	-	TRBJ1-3	ASSSLGLGNTIY
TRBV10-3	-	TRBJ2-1	AISAGGRGNEQF
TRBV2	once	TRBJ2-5	ASRADRGSETQY
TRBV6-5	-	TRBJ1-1	ASSPWVSEGAF
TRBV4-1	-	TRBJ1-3	ASSQGTGVGNTIY
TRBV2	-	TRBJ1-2	ASSASTGAPGGYT
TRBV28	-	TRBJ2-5	ASSLSSGAVETQY
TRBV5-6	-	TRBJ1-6	ASSVGQWAPLH
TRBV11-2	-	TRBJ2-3	ASSRLGTGTDTQY
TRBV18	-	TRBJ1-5	ASSPIYDSKQPQH
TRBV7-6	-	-	ASSSWDRPHEQY
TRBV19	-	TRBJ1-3	ASRTGTGLKTIY
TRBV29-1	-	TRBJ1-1	SVGYRVNTEAF
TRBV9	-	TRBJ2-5	ASSTDSDQETQY
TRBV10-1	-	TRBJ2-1	ASSELGLAGGPPKQF
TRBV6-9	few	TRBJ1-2	ASSYDPGQGLNGYT
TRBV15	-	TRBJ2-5	ATSRGQQETQY
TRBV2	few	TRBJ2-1	ASTFGLALNEQF
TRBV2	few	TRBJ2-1	ASSLDGRGDEQF
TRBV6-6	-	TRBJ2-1	ASSYSIDEQF
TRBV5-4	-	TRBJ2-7	ASSIQGALHEQY
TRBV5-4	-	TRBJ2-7	ASSLSPGYYEQY
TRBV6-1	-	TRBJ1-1	ASSENGRTEAF
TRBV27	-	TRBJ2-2	ASSSWRGGAGELF
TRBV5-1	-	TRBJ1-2	ASSLGPRDSHSLFYGYT
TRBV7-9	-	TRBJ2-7	ASSNGQGNIYEQY
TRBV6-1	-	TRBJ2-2	ASPAGYNTGELF
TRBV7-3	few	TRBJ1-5	ASSDQPQH
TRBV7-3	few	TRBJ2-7	ASSPGQYYEQY
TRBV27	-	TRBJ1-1	ATRTANTEAF
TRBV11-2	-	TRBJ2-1	ASSLGGTGFDEQF
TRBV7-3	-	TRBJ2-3	ASSLSPRGVDTQY
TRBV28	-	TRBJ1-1	ASSFRKQAF
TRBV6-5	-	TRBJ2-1	ASSYSWENEQF
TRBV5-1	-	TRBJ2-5	ASSLLSGGGYQETQY
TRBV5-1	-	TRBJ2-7	ASSSAGTGGSEQY
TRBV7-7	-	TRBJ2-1	ASSLATSGALL
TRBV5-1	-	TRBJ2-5	ASSGGGAQETQY
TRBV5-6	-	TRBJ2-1	ASSLGPCEQF
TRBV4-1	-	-	ASSNPVAGVHHEQY